This T cell receptor beta chain is drawn from a study of OX40 agonist ivuxolimab in advanced cancers. Libraries were prepared by immunoSEQ multiplex PCR; TCRdb keeps only in-frame clonotypes and omits some of them. The sample has fewer than 80,000 clones, about 85% seen once. Turning to this clone: What it recognizes is unknown.

General observations from the study: Certain nonresponding patients likewise had low normalized T-cell clonal expansion. Partial responders treated at 0.1-3.0 mg/kg exhibited clonal expansion among the lowest measured. Expanded peripheral T-cell antigen specificity went undetermined.

This specimen consisted of CD4+ or CD8+ T cells sorted from blood, obtained in a trial of the OX40 agonist ivuxolimab. This receptor was identified in an adult with an advanced solid tumor such as melanoma, head and neck, liver or kidney cancer.

The CDR3 is CASSRQGDGYTF. CDR3 sequence (DNA): TGTGCCAGCAGTCGACAGGGGGACGGCTACACCTTC. The chain couples TRBV11-2 to TRBJ1-2; 9 bases agree with TRBD1. Trimming took 6 bases from V and 8 from J; bases not matched to a gene: 4. The CDR3 loop spans 12 amino acids. Germline V CDR1 and CDR2: SGHAT, FQNNGV.